This TCR beta chain was captured by sequencing in a study of blood T cell repertoires in COVID-19 (dated by TCRdb to 2020 to 2021). At the level of the whole study: Samples covering the acute and convalescent phases of COVID-19 were provided by collaborators in the United States, Italy and Spain. Sample metadata almost always included a de-identified subject ID, COVID-19 status, age in years and sex. The dataset comprised deeply sampled blood TCRbeta repertoires from subjects exposed to, actively infected with, or recovered from COVID-19. Where available, HLA class I and class II types were taken from metadata supplied by the sample provider and were not determined by assay-based typing. Samples came from the ongoing ImmuneRACE study (first 160 participants) plus 1,254 subjects from 6 global collaborators. The repertoires were released in a freely available public database meant as a resource for research on the immune response to SARS-CoV-2. The prospective study material was composed of cDNA or gDNA derived from T cells, B-cell-depleted T cells, or PBMCs.

Another Seattle source contributed samples from volunteer blood donors who had recovered from COVID-19. Each collaborating institution followed its own protocols to collect whole blood in K2EDTA tubes. For TCRbeta analysis, collaborators shipped samples as frozen whole blood, isolated PBMCs, or DNA extracted from either of those sample types. The immunoSEQ Assay, a bias-controlled multiplex PCR, was used to amplify TCRbeta CDR3 regions from genomic DNA. In the paper's pipeline: Within the assay, amplification of reference gene primers was used to estimate how many nucleated cells each sample contained. Sequence reads were collapsed and filtered to measure the absolute abundance of every unique TCRbeta CDR3 rearrangement. For each sample, productive Simpson clonality was calculated as the square root of Simpson's diversity index across productive rearrangements. Not all clones reach the TCRdb copy of this immuneACCESS table, which keeps in-frame sequences only. Checked studies attribute under half of the gap to unresolved V genes and leave the rest unexplained. V and J calls and clone size are those listed in that table; D and trimming were worked out from the DNA. For this sample there are about 300,000 clones; 87% appear just once. Over 1.2% of the sample belongs to the ten largest clones.

The study at large found these results: How much clinical and demographic metadata was included differed by source and by participant, and the metadata was provided uncurated.

On this clone: Its antigen target is currently unknown. There are no base qualities to consult, and no much larger clone falls within one base.

Spanning cysteine to phenylalanine, the CDR3 consists of 13 amino acids. Only the CDR3 DNA is retained, 39 bases long and in frame from the first base. At the junction V is shortened by 3 bases and J by 4 bases, with 9 bases in between. CDR1 and CDR2 are drawn from the germline V gene: SNHLY, FYNNEI. Sequencing was performed on peripheral blood. This clonotype was sampled from a woman between 40 and 55 years old who had recovered from COVID-19. This sequence uses TRBV2 and TRBJ1-1, with no reliable assignment of the D segment. The sequenced DNA is TGTGCCAGCAGTGATGAGGTAATCACTGAAGCTTTCTTT. Its coded protein is CASSDEVITEAFF.